This TCR beta chain was documented in a study of T cell responses to AZD1222 COVID-19 vaccine. Measured with immunoSEQ multiplex PCR; TCRdb has only the in-frame clones, and not every one. Among over 100,000 clones listed, over 75% were seen once. Sequenced here: peripheral blood, sampled on day 0 of AZD1222 vaccination. The receptor was derived from an adult in good health.

This CDR3 reads CASSVGGRGSEQYF. The CDR3 DNA reads TGTGCCAGCAGCGTAGGCGGCAGGGGCAGCGAGCAGTACTTC. V gene TRBV9 combines with J gene TRBJ2-7, with TRBD1 as a possible D gene (6 bases). Germline CDR1 and CDR2: SGDLS and YYNGEE. The CDR3 contains 14 residues. With 0 bases removed from V and 6 bases from J, the gap between germline ends came to 13 bases.